This T cell receptor beta chain was retrieved from a study of blood T cell repertoires in COVID-19. This CDR3 has 13 amino acids. Germline loops: CDR1 ENHRY, CDR2 SYGVKD. Trimming removed 7 bases at V and 3 bases at J, with 13 bases between. In its sample, this clone was seen a few times. Measured with immunoSEQ multiplex PCR; TCRdb has only the in-frame clones, and not every one. The table lists roughly 230,000 clones, 70% to 85% of them singletons, with about 3.3% in the top ten. The sequence was collected from a woman in her sixties who had recovered from COVID-19. The sequencing sample was made of PBMCs or T cells enriched from blood (not recorded which). The chain couples TRBV10-3 to TRBJ2-7; the D gene is possibly TRBD2 (5 bases). The chain's CDR3 is CAINRGLSYEQYF. In nucleotides, the CDR3 is TGTGCCATCAATCGGGGTTTAAGCTACGAGCAGTACTTC.